A selection of T cell receptor beta chains follows, all from one sample in a study of T-cell memory formation after mild COVID-19. TCRdb independently ran MiXCR on the 5' RACE reads; one entry per CDR3 protein. The repertoire holds about 350,000 distinct CDR3 sequences, 28% seen once, with roughly 14% in the top ten. Sequenced sample: PBMCs or a T cell subset sorted from them (not recorded which). The origin of the receptors is an adult woman who had mild COVID-19 (a few samples of this study predate the infection). Cell type and time point are not known. The CDR3 runs from the conserved cysteine through the conserved F or W. A D gene is named only where the DNA matches it firmly. Only part of the rows carry a size: once, few, many, or a class if the clone is expanded.

CDR3	DNA	size	V	J	D
CSARDYPGQFF	TGCAGTGCTAGAGATTATCCAGGCCAGTTCTTC	few	TRBV20-1	TRBJ2-1	.
CASSLRGGNYGYTF	TGTGCCAGCAGCCTCCGTGGGGGGAACTATGGCTACACCTTC	.	TRBV5-6	TRBJ1-2	.
CASRDTGRRETQYF	TGTGCCAGTAGAGATACAGGGAGACGGGAGACCCAGTACTTC	few	TRBV19	TRBJ2-5	.
CASSSPGEGQYF	TGCGCCAGCAGCTCCCCGGGGGAGGGTCAGTACTTC	.	TRBV5-1	TRBJ2-5	TRBD2
CASSFLGPYEQYF	TGTGCCAGCAGTTTTTTGGGCCCATACGAGCAGTACTTC	few	TRBV12-3/TRBV12-4	TRBJ2-7	.
CASSQLGATEQYF	TGCGCCAGCAGCCAACTCGGGGCCACCGAGCAGTACTTC	few	TRBV4-1	TRBJ2-7	.
CATSDSIAGATTDTQYF	TGTGCCACCAGTGATTCAATAGCGGGGGCGACCACAGATACGCAGTATTTT	.	TRBV24-1	TRBJ2-3	TRBD2
CASHSSSGRVNEQFF	TGTGCCAGCCACTCGTCCTCCGGGAGGGTTAATGAGCAGTTCTTC	.	TRBV6-5	TRBJ2-1	TRBD2
CASSQDRLADWREQFF	TGTGCCAGCAGCCAAGATAGACTAGCGGACTGGAGGGAGCAGTTCTTC	.	TRBV4-2	TRBJ2-1	TRBD2
CASSQSRQETQYF	TGTGCCAGCAGCCAAAGCAGACAAGAGACCCAGTACTTC	.	TRBV3-1	TRBJ2-5	.
CSVDRQETGELFF	TGCAGCGTTGACAGACAGGAAACCGGGGAGCTGTTTTTT	many	TRBV29-1	TRBJ2-2	.
CSVGPRGPYEQYF	TGCAGCGTTGGTCCGCGAGGGCCCTACGAGCAGTACTTC	.	TRBV29-1	TRBJ2-7	.
CASSFRRGDPNTGELFF	TGTGCCAGCAGCTTTCGGCGGGGGGATCCGAACACCGGGGAGCTGTTTTTT	few	TRBV7-3	TRBJ2-2	TRBD2
CASSPTGSIINEQFF	TGTGCCAGCAGTCCAACAGGGTCTATCATCAATGAGCAGTTCTTC	few	TRBV27	TRBJ2-1	.
CSASLSTQGYEQYF	TGCAGTGCTAGTCTTTCCACACAGGGGTACGAGCAGTACTTC	.	TRBV20-1	TRBJ2-7	TRBD1
CASSFSGGDSPLHF	TGTGCCAGCAGTTTCTCAGGGGGCGATTCACCCCTCCACTTT	once	TRBV27	TRBJ1-6	TRBD1
CASSHLAVGANVLTF	TGTGCCAGCAGTCATTTAGCGGTTGGGGCCAACGTCCTGACTTTC	.	TRBV7-3	TRBJ2-6	.
CAISATGPSYSPLHF	TGTGCCATCAGTGCGACAGGGCCATCCTATTCACCCCTCCACTTT	.	TRBV10-3	TRBJ1-6	TRBD1